The clone carrying this TCR beta chain has a single count. In the source study's methods: Estimation of nucleated cell counts relied on the amplification of reference gene primers. TCRdb's copy holds only in-frame clones and misses some; the assay was immunoSEQ multiplex PCR. V, J and clone size derive from that table, while D and trimming were established from the DNA sequence. The repertoire has more than 200,000 clones, under 90% of them found once; the top ten carry 5% to 6.5%. The sample comes from a study of blood T cell repertoires in COVID-19. Study-wide background: The samples span acute and convalescent COVID-19 from the United States, Italy and Spain. Sample material is recorded as cDNA or gDNA derived from T cells, B-cell-depleted T cells, or PBMCs.

This CDR3 contains 15 residues. V lost 6 bases and J 2 bases, leaving 14 bases between the germline ends. Germline assignment: CDR1 MNHNS and CDR2 SASEGT. This sequence was found in a man aged 80 or over with acute or convalescent COVID-19. The specimen sequenced was peripheral blood. The chain links TRBV6-1 to TRBJ1-3, with a weak D call TRBD1 (6 bases). CDR3 DNA: TGTGCCAGCAGCTCCGGGACAAATACTGGAAACACCATATATTTT. It codes for CASSSGTNTGNTIYF.